The clone carrying this TCR beta chain was seen a single time. Its cognate antigen is unknown. V trimming: 6 bases; J trimming: 6 bases; junction bases outside the gene matches: 7. CDR1 is SQVTM, CDR2 ANQGSEA, per germline. The CDR3 spans 12 residues. Unique molecular identifiers tagged individual cDNA molecules. Via MiXCR, TCRdb re-called the 5' RACE reads, giving one row per CDR3 protein. The sample consists of approximately 79,000 distinct CDR3 sequences, 13% of them appearing once. This record belongs to a study of early T cells in non-severe SARS-CoV-2 infection. As for the study in general: The sequenced material was bulk RNA from unsorted whole blood, and its chains were unpaired. General study results and limits: Matching against VDJdb likely underestimated virus-specific expansions, favoring anti-spike CD8.

The sequence came from an adult who was a healthcare worker with PCR-confirmed SARS-CoV-2 infection or an uninfected control (not recorded which). Sequenced: whole blood. The chain couples TRBV29-1 to TRBJ1-2; 7 nucleotides line up with TRBD1. CDR3 region: CSVADRYNGYTF. The DNA for the CDR3 is TGCAGCGTCGCGGACAGGTACAATGGCTACACCTTC.